Following are 9 T cell receptor beta chains from one sample sequenced in a study of CD8 T cells in ankylosing spondylitis. Study-wide findings and caveats: Within ankylosing spondylitis blood, a TCR beta motif made up of roughly eight highly homologous variants appeared to be characteristic.

These receptors are not linked to any known antigen. Using its own MiXCR run on the 5' RACE reads, TCRdb lists one record per CDR3 protein. The sample consists of over 450,000 distinct CDR3 sequences, about 13% of them appearing once. Sequencing input: blood, either unsorted or a sorted T cell fraction (not recorded which). All receptors come from a male donor with ankylosing spondylitis.

A few counts support this clonotype. The rearrangement joins TRBV6-2 or TRBV6-3 to TRBJ2-2, with 9 bases identical to TRBD2. CDR3 size: 18 residues. Germline trimming cut 2 bases from V and 0 bases from J; bases unmatched to any gene: 7. In germline, CDR1 is MNHEY, CDR2 SVGEGT. CDR3 in amino acids: CASSYPTRLAANTGELFF. The CDR3 coding sequence is TGTGCCAGCAGTTACCCGACCCGACTAGCGGCGAACACCGGGGAGCTGTTTTTT.

This clonotype appeared a few times. J is TRBJ2-1 and V is TRBV7-9; TRBD2 matches at 10 bases. There are 17 residues in the CDR3. The V gene end was trimmed by 1 base and the J gene end by 7 bases; junction bases not matched to a gene: 10. Germline V gene sequence: CDR1 SEHNR, CDR2 FQNEAQ (reference sequence). As DNA, the CDR3 is TGTGCCAGCAGCTTAGTAGCTAAGAGCGGGAGGGGGAATGAGCAGTTCTTC. Protein product: CASSLVAKSGRGNEQFF.

The table lists this clonotype with a few counts. The genes are TRBV5-1 and TRBJ2-3; D may be TRBD1 or TRBD2 (5 bases each). The germline V gene encodes CDR1 SGHRS and CDR2 YFSETQ. The CDR3 is 15 residues long. V lost 0 bases and J lost 6, with 14 bases in between. This chain's CDR3 is CASSLARGRADTQYF. Written as DNA, the CDR3 is TGCGCCAGCAGCTTGGCCCGGGGCCGGGCGGATACGCAGTATTTT.

The chain uses TRBV4-1 and TRBJ1-2; the match to TRBD1 covers 8 bases. The germline V gene has CDR1 MGHRA and CDR2 YSYEKL. The length of the CDR3 is 19 residues. V shed 0 bases, J shed 2 bases, and the junction held 14 bases outside the gene matches. CDR3 loop: CASSQELQGAGGLNYGYTF. As DNA, the CDR3 is TGCGCCAGCAGCCAAGAACTTCAGGGGGCAGGAGGACTCAACTATGGCTACACCTTC.

This clonotype was counted ten times or more. This chain uses TRBV3-1 with TRBJ2-3, with D maybe TRBD2 (6 bases). Germline CDR1 and CDR2: LGHDT and YNNKEL (reference sequence). CDR3 size: 14 residues. The germline V and J ends were trimmed by 6 bases and 2 bases, with 12 bases remaining between them. For the CDR3, the DNA is TGTGCCAGCAGTCCATCGGGAGACACAGATACGCAGTATTTT. This translates into CASSPSGDTDTQYF.

This clonotype has at least ten counts. The chain combines TRBV2 with TRBJ2-3, with TRBD2 matching over 7 bases. This CDR3 is built from 13 residues. Germline values: CDR1 SNHLY, CDR2 FYNNEI. V trimming: 5 bases; J trimming: 4 bases; junction bases outside the gene matches: 3. CDR3 sequence reads: CASSLLAADTQYF. CDR3 in DNA: TGTGCCAGCAGTCTTCTAGCGGCAGATACGCAGTATTTT.

The CDR3 nucleotides are TGCGCCAGCAGTCAGGGAACCCCTGAAGCTTTCTTT. It translates to CASSQGTPEAFF. The chain recombines TRBV5-1 with TRBJ1-1, with D possibly matching TRBD1 (5 bases). The CDR3 length is 12 residues. Trimming shortened V by 5 bases and J by 6 bases, and 11 bases separated the two germline ends. Germline V gives CDR1 SGHRS, CDR2 YFSETQ.

This sequence joins TRBV20-1 and TRBJ2-1, with TRBD2 identical over 12 bases. This CDR3 is 14 amino acids long. Germline CDR1 reads DFQATT; CDR2 reads SNEGSKA (reference sequence). Trimming took 6 bases from V and 7 from J; bases not matched to a gene: 7. CDR3: CSAHPGTSGNEQFF. CDR3 in DNA: TGCAGTGCCCACCCCGGGACTAGCGGGAATGAGCAGTTCTTC.

This chain links TRBV6-1 with TRBJ2-1; tentatively, D is TRBD1 or TRBD2 (5 bases each). Germline CDR1 is MNHNS and CDR2 is SASEGT. This CDR3 region has 16 residues. The V gene lost 8 bases and the J gene lost 8 bases, with 25 bases spanning the gap. The CDR3 DNA reads TGTGCCAGCGCCTCCGGTGTGGGCCATGAGGGACATGAGCAGTTCTTC. The encoded protein is CASASGVGHEGHEQFF.